Presented here are 29 T cell receptor beta chains from one specimen sequenced in a study of blood T cell repertoires in COVID-19. Data came from immunoSEQ multiplex PCR; TCRdb stores just in-frame clones and leaves some out. The sample includes roughly 100,000 clones, 80% to 90% of them seen just once. The sequencing input was peripheral blood. These TCRs come from a man older than 75 with COVID-19, enrolled during active disease.

This clone came up once. The chain links TRBV28 to TRBJ1-3, with 10 nucleotides matching TRBD1. Germline lookup yields CDR1 MDHEN and CDR2 SYDVKM. V dropped 5 bases and J dropped 8; count of bases not matched to a gene: 6. The CDR3 contains 14 residues. The CDR3 DNA follows: TGTGCCAGCAGTGGGACAGGGGACGGGCACACCATATATTTT. The encoded protein is CASSGTGDGHTIYF.

CDR3: CASSARGAGAEEQYF. CDR3 nucleotides: TGTGCCAGCAGCGCCCGGGGGGCCGGGGCGGAGGAGCAGTACTTC. The chain uses TRBV7-9 and TRBJ2-7; the D gene is possibly TRBD2 (7 bases). V gave up 5 bases and J gave up 7 bases, with 21 bases separating them. Germline loops: CDR1 SEHNR, CDR2 FQNEAQ (reference sequence). This CDR3 has 15 amino acids.

This chain links TRBV5-4 with TRBJ1-1; TRBD1 matches 8 bases. Germline assignment: CDR1 SGHNT and CDR2 YYREEE (reference sequence). This CDR3 is 16 amino acids long. J lost 1 base, V lost 0 bases, and 5 bases had no gene match. The CDR3 coding sequence is TGTGCCAGCAGCTTGGCCAGGGGGCGGGGGAACACTGAAGCTTTCTTT. Translation: CASSLARGRGNTEAFF.

This clone was seen a few times. The chain couples TRBV9 to TRBJ2-2, with 11 bases that match TRBD2. Per germline, CDR1 SGDLS and CDR2 YYNGEE. V gave up 1 base and J gave up 2 bases; unmatched junction bases: 4. This CDR3 has 17 amino acids. DNA of the CDR3: TGTGCCAGCAGCGTACTAGCGGGGGGCCAAAACACCGGGGAGCTGTTTTTT. Translated, it gives CASSVLAGGQNTGELFF.

J is TRBJ2-1 and V is TRBV9; 7 nucleotides line up with TRBD2. The CDR3 has 15 residues. Trimming at V came to 0 bases and at J to 4 bases, leaving 4 bases not matched to a gene. Germline CDR1 reads SGDLS; CDR2 reads YYNGEE. For the CDR3, the DNA is TGTGCCAGCAGCGTAGGGCAGGGAGGGTACAATGAGCAGTTCTTC. The encoded protein is CASSVGQGGYNEQFF.

This chain uses TRBV6-4 with TRBJ2-1; no reliable D call. Trimming took off 4 bases at V and 5 bases at J, with 9 bases between the two ends. Germline V gene sequence: CDR1 MRHNA, CDR2 SNTAGT. The CDR3 is 13 amino acids. CDR3 DNA: TGTGCCAGCAGTGTGGAGATCGACAATGAGCAGTTCTTC. Translation gives CASSVEIDNEQFF.

The chain uses TRBV5-4 and TRBJ1-2; D is unclear. V lost 0 bases and J 5 bases, leaving 11 bases between the germline ends. Per germline, CDR1 SGHNT and CDR2 YYREEE (reference sequence). The CDR3 runs to 14 residues. The CDR3 bases are TGTGCCAGCAGCTTGGTGGGCGGGCAATATGGCTACACCTTC. Protein: CASSLVGGQYGYTF.

The sample holds many counts of this clone. V gene TRBV5-6 combines with J gene TRBJ1-6; 8 nucleotides align to TRBD1. V was clipped by 4 bases and J by 5 bases; unmatched bases: 14. Germline CDR1 reads SGHDT; CDR2 reads YYEEEE. CDR3 length equals 18 residues. The CDR3 coding sequence is TGTGCCAGCAGCGCCTATGGGACAGGAGAAACCCATAATTCACCCCTCCACTTT. Amino acids: CASSAYGTGETHNSPLHF.

The chain recombines TRBV7-9 with TRBJ2-5; possible D gene TRBD2, 6 bases. V lost 4 bases and J lost 5, with 14 bases in between. Germline loops: CDR1 SEHNR, CDR2 FQNEAQ (reference sequence). This CDR3 contains 14 residues. The CDR3 loop is CASSSNQGGETQYF. In DNA form, the CDR3 reads TGTGCCAGCAGCTCAAACCAGGGAGGCGAGACCCAGTACTTC.

The chain uses TRBV7-2 and TRBJ1-1, with 8 bases lining up with TRBD1. Germline V CDR1 and CDR2: SGHTA, FQGNSA. CDR3 length equals 14 residues. Trimming took 5 bases from V and 6 from J; bases not matched to a gene: 8. The CDR3 sequence: CASSPAGGWAEAFF. CDR3 sequence (DNA): TGTGCCAGCAGCCCGGCAGGGGGCTGGGCTGAAGCTTTCTTT.

CDR3 in DNA: TGTGCCACCAGTAAGACATTATCGGCGTCCACCGGGGAGCTGTTTTTT. It is translated as CATSKTLSASTGELFF. V gene TRBV15 combines with J gene TRBJ2-2; no clear D gene. Germline V lookup: CDR1 LNHNV, CDR2 YYDKDF (reference sequence). This CDR3 spans 16 amino acids. The ends were cut back, 6 bases at V and 4 bases at J, with 18 bases in the middle. Supplemented by reference TRBV15 and TRBJ2-2, the full variable domain reads DAMVIQNPRYQVTQFGKPVTLSCSQTLNHNVMYWYQQKSSQAPKLLFHYYDKDFNNEADTPDNFQSRRPNTSFCFLDIRSPGLGDTAMYLCATSKTLSASTGELFFGEGSRLTVL.

The chain is built from TRBV7-9 and TRBJ1-3; a weak D match, TRBD1 (5 bases). The V gene's germline CDR1 is SEHNR and CDR2 FQNEAQ (reference sequence). The V end lost 7 bases, the J end lost 0 bases, and 13 bases lay between the germline ends. The CDR3 consists of 15 residues. The CDR3 reads CASTFSGGSGNTIYF. The CDR3 nucleotides read TGTGCCAGCACCTTCTCCGGGGGCTCTGGAAACACCATATATTTT.

This rearrangement joins TRBV7-2 to TRBJ2-7, with 11 bases aligning to TRBD2. The CDR3 is 17 amino acids. After removal of 0 bases from V and 5 bases from J, the junction contained 9 bases not matched to a gene. Germline lookup yields CDR1 SGHTA and CDR2 FQGNSA. CDR3 amino acids: CASSLALTSGRYNEQYF. DNA for the CDR3: TGTGCCAGCAGCTTAGCGCTTACTAGCGGGAGATACAACGAGCAGTACTTC.

This clone has ten or more counts. The chain recombines TRBV10-2 with TRBJ1-1, with 8 bases matching TRBD1. This CDR3 has 12 residues. After removal of 5 bases from V and 7 bases from J, the junction contained 3 bases not matched to a gene. Germline V gives CDR1 WSHSY, CDR2 SAAADI. CDR3 loop: CASSLQGDEAFF. Here the CDR3 DNA reads TGCGCCAGCAGTCTACAGGGGGATGAAGCTTTCTTT.

This clone was counted a few times. This chain links TRBV5-1 with TRBJ2-1; D is undetermined. The CDR3 runs 13 residues. The ends were cut back, 0 bases at V and 8 bases at J, with 9 bases in the middle. Per the germline V gene, CDR1 is SGHRS and CDR2 is YFSETQ. CDR3 in amino acids: CASSLVRFDEQFF. Here the CDR3 DNA reads TGCGCCAGCAGCTTGGTCCGTTTCGATGAGCAGTTCTTC.

Concerning this clone itself: Other DNA sequences in this specimen translate into the identical CDR3. This rearrangement joins TRBV10-3 to TRBJ1-2, with 10 bases identical to TRBD1. The CDR3 loop spans 14 amino acids. Losses at the gene ends were 4 bases for V and 1 base for J; bases not matched to a gene: 0. The germline CDR1 and CDR2 sequences are ENHRY and SYGVKD. The CDR3 sequence is CAISGTGGNYGYTF. In DNA, the CDR3 is TGTGCCATCAGTGGGACAGGGGGTAACTATGGCTACACCTTC.

CDR3: CASKKGREPNSPLHF. CDR3 nucleotide sequence: TGTGCCAGCAAAAAGGGCCGGGAACCTAATTCACCCCTCCACTTT. The rearrangement uses TRBV2 and TRBJ1-6; D not resolved. The CDR3 consists of 15 residues. Germline V CDR1 and CDR2: SNHLY, FYNNEI. Deletions cut 7 bases from V and 6 bases from J, with 16 bases between.

This sequence joins TRBV10-3 and TRBJ1-1; TRBD1 matches at 12 bases. Germline V lookup: CDR1 ENHRY, CDR2 SYGVKD. The J segment lost 4 bases and the V segment lost 5 bases, leaving 8 bases of the junction unmatched. The CDR3 consists of 16 residues. The CDR3 protein is CAISTRGGQGATEAFF. The DNA of the CDR3 is TGTGCCATCAGTACCAGAGGGGGACAGGGGGCCACTGAAGCTTTCTTT.

The rearrangement joins TRBV18 to TRBJ2-7, with a tentative D call TRBD2 (7 bases). CDR3 size: 14 residues. Trimming shortened V by 2 bases and J by 4 bases, and 12 bases separated the two germline ends. Germline CDR1 is KGHSH and CDR2 is LQKENI. CDR3 bases: TGTGCCAGCTCACCAGGACGGGGGGCGTACGAGCAGTACTTC. It encodes CASSPGRGAYEQYF.

This clone was recorded only once. This chain uses TRBV7-8 with TRBJ1-3; D perhaps matches TRBD1 (6 bases). The CDR3 contains 15 residues. Trimming took off 4 bases at V and 0 bases at J, with 10 bases between the two ends. From germline, CDR1 is SGHVS and CDR2 FQNEAQ. CDR3: CASSSGVISGNTIYF. CDR3 nucleotides: TGTGCCAGCAGCTCAGGGGTGATCTCTGGAAACACCATATATTTT.

The chain joins TRBV7-3 to TRBJ2-5, with 8 bases aligning to TRBD2. V trimming: 0 bases; J trimming: 7 bases; junction bases outside the gene matches: 13. The CDR3 has 17 amino acids. The V gene's germline CDR1 is SGHTA and CDR2 FQGTGA. The CDR3 sequence is CASSLTGGGSGMATQYF. CDR3 DNA: TGTGCCAGCAGCTTAACGGGGGGGGGTAGCGGGATGGCGACCCAGTACTTC.

This chain connects TRBV5-1 to TRBJ1-1; 10 nucleotides match TRBD1. The CDR3 has 14 amino acids. In germline, CDR1 is SGHRS, CDR2 YFSETQ. Trimming at V came to 4 bases and at J to 7 bases, leaving 7 bases not matched to a gene. CDR3 DNA sequence: TGCGCCAGCAGCCTCGTCGGACAGGGGGTTGAAGCTTTCTTT. It encodes CASSLVGQGVEAFF. Variable domain in full (rest from reference TRBV5-1 and TRBJ1-1): KAGVTQTPRYLIKTRGQQVTLSCSPISGHRSVSWYQQTPGQGLQFLFEYFSETQRNKGNFPGRFSGRQFSNSRSEMNVSTLELGDSALYLCASSLVGQGVEAFFGQGTRLTVV.

V and J are TRBV28 and TRBJ1-6; tentative D call: TRBD1 (6 bases). Trimming removed 2 bases from V and 7 bases from J, with 9 bases in between. This CDR3 region has 14 residues. The V gene's germline CDR1 is MDHEN and CDR2 SYDVKM. The CDR3 DNA is TGTGCCAGCAGTTTAACAGGGAGAAATTCACCCCTCCACTTT. Encoded protein: CASSLTGRNSPLHF.

The V call is TRBV6-6, the J call TRBJ1-6, with a tentative D call TRBD1 (5 bases). Trimming took 6 bases from V and 10 from J, leaving 19 bases between them. Germline V lookup: CDR1 MNHNY, CDR2 SVGAGI (reference sequence). The CDR3 is 15 amino acids. CDR3 bases: TGTGCCAGCAGGAACCCCGGGACTCGATGGTCACCCCTCCACTTT. Translating gives CASRNPGTRWSPLHF.

The V call is TRBV7-3, the J call TRBJ2-5; no reliable D call. This CDR3 is 15 amino acids long. The germline CDR1 and CDR2 sequences are SGHTA and FQGTGA. Between the trimmed V and J ends, which lost 5 bases and 2 bases, there was a span of 15 bases. The CDR3 DNA follows: TGTGCCAGCAGCGCAAGGCGCGCGGCGCAAGAGACCCAGTACTTC. This encodes CASSARRAAQETQYF.

The chain is built from TRBV28 and TRBJ1-5, with unresolved D. The CDR3 totals 12 residues. V lost 3 bases and J lost 4, with 4 bases in between. Per the germline V gene, CDR1 is MDHEN and CDR2 is SYDVKM. CDR3 loop: CASSFGNQPQHF. CDR3 nucleotides: TGTGCCAGCAGTTTCGGGAATCAGCCCCAGCATTTT.

V gene TRBV7-2 combines with J gene TRBJ1-5; 7 nucleotides align to TRBD1. V gave up 5 bases and J gave up 4 bases; unmatched junction bases: 2. Germline CDR1 and CDR2: SGHTA and FQGNSA. The CDR3 is made up of 13 amino acids. DNA of the CDR3: TGTGCCAGCAGCAGGGGGCTAAATCAGCCCCAGCATTTT. Encoded protein: CASSRGLNQPQHF. Full variable domain (rest looked up from reference TRBV7-2 and TRBJ1-5): GAGVSQSPSNKVTEKGKDVELRCDPISGHTALYWYRQSLGQGLEFLIYFQGNSAPDKSGLPSDRFSAERTGGSVSTLTIQRTQQEDSAVYLCASSRGLNQPQHFGDGTRLSIL.

The V call is TRBV12-3 or TRBV12-4, the J call TRBJ2-1; D remains unclear. This CDR3 comprises 12 residues. The V end was cut by 0 bases, the J end by 9 bases, with 6 bases between. CDR3 region: CASSLAAPEQFF. CDR3 DNA sequence: TGTGCCAGCAGTTTAGCGGCCCCTGAGCAGTTCTTC.

The rearrangement uses TRBV6-4 and TRBJ2-7; a possible D gene is TRBD2 (7 bases). The CDR3 contains 13 residues. V was cut by 3 bases and J by 6 bases, with 12 bases left in between. CDR1 and CDR2 (germline): MRHNA, SNTAGT. CDR3 sequence: CASSEGGDREQYF. CDR3 coding DNA: TGTGCCAGCAGTGAAGGGGGGGATCGCGAGCAGTACTTC.